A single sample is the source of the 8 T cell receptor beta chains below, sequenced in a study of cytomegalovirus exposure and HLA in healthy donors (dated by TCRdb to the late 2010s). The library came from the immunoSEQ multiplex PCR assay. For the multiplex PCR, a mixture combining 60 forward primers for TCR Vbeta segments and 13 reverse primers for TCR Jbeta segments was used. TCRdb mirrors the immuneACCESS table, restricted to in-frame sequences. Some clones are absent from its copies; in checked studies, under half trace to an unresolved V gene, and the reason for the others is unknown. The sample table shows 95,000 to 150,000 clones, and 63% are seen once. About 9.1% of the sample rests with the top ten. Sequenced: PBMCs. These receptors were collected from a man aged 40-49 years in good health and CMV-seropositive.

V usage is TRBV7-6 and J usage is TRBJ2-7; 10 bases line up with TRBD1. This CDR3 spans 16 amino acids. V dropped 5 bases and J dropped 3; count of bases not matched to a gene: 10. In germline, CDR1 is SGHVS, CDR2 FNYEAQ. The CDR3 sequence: CASSPGTGQGFYEQYF. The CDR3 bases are TGTGCCAGCAGCCCTGGAACGGGACAGGGGTTCTACGAGCAGTACTTC.

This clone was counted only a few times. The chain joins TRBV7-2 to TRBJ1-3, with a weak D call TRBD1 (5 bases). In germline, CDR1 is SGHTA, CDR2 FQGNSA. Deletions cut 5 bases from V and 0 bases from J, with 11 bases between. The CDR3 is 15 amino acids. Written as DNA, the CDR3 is TGTGCCAGCAGCCCGGACACGGTCTCTGGAAACACCATATATTTT. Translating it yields CASSPDTVSGNTIYF.

The CDR3, as DNA: TGTGCCAGTACCGGTCCGGGAGGGCCTTCCGGGGAGCTGTTTTTT. It specifies CASTGPGGPSGELFF. The chain is built from TRBV19 and TRBJ2-2; 8 positions match TRBD2. After removal of 7 bases from V and 6 bases from J, the junction contained 10 bases not matched to a gene. The CDR3 has 15 amino acids. Per germline, CDR1 LNHDA and CDR2 SQIVND (reference sequence).

CDR3 region: CASSPVGANYGYTF. The DNA of the CDR3 is TGCGCCAGCAGCCCCGTTGGAGCCAACTATGGCTACACCTTC. This chain links TRBV5-1 with TRBJ1-2; D is undetermined. V was pared by 4 bases and J by 2 bases, with 12 bases between. The CDR3 covers 14 residues. From germline, CDR1 is SGHRS and CDR2 YFSETQ.

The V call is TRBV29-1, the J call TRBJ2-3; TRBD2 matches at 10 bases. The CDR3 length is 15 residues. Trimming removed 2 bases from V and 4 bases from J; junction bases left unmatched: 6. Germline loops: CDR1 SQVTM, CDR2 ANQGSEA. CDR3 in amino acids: CSVEPLAGAADTQYF. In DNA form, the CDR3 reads TGCAGCGTTGAACCGCTAGCGGGAGCAGCAGATACGCAGTATTTT.

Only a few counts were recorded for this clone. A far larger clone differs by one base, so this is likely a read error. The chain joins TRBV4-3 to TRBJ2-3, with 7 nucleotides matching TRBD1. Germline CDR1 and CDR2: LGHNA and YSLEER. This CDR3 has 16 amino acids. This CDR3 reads CACSQGQGESTDTQYF. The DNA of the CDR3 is TGCGCCTGCAGCCAAGGGCAGGGGGAAAGCACAGATACGCAGTATTTT.

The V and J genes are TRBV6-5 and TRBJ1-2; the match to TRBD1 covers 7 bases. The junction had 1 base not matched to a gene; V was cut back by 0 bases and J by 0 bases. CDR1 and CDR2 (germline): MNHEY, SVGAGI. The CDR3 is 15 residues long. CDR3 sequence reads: CASSYSGQANYGYTF. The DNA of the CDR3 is TGTGCCAGCAGTTACTCCGGACAGGCTAACTATGGCTACACCTTC.

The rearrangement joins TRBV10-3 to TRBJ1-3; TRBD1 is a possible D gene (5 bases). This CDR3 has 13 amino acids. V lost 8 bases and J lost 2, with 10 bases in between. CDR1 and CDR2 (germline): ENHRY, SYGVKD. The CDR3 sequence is CAIGRTTGNTIYF. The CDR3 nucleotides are TGTGCCATCGGCAGGACAACTGGAAACACCATATATTTT.